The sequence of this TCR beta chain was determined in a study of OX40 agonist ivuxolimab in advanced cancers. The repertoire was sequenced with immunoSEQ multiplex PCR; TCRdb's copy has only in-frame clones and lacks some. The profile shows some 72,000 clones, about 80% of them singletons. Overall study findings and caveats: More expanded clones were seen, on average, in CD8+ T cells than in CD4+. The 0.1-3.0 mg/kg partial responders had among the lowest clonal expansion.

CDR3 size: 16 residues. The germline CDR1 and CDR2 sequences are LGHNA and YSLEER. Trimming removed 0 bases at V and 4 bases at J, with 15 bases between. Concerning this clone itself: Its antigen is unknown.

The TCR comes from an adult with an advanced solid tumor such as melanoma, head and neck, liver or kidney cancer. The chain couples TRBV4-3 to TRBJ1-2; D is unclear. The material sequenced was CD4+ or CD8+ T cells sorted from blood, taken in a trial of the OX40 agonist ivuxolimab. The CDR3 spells CASSQDVKEFFYGYTF. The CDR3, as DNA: TGCGCCAGCAGCCAAGATGTTAAGGAATTCTTCTATGGCTACACCTTC.